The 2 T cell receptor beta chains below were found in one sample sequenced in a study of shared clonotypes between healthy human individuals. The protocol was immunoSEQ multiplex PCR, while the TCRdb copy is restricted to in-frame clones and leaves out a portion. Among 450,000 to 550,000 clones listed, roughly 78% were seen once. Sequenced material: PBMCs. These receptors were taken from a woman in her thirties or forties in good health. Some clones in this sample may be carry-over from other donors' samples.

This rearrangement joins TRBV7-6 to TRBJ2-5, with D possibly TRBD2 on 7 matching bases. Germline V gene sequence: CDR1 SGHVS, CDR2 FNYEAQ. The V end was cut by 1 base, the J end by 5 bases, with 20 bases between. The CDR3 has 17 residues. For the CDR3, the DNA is TGTGCCAGCAGCTTAGGCGAGCGGGGACAACGGTCGGAGACCCAGTACTTC. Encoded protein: CASSLGERGQRSETQYF.

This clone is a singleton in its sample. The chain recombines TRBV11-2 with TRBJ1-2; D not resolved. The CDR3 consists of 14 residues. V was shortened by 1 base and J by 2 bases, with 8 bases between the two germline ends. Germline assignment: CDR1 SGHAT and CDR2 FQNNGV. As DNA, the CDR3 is TGTGCCAGCAGCTTAGGGTACGGGAACTATGGCTACACCTTC. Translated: CASSLGYGNYGYTF.